This T cell receptor beta chain was sequenced in a study of shared clonotypes between healthy human individuals. Study-level points and caveats: Sampling involved blood alone; tissue repertoires likely differ.

Of note for this clone: Its cognate antigen is unknown. Other DNA variants within this sample encode the same CDR3.

Source study methods: Owing to the provision of junction-only sequences devoid of quality scores by immunoSEQ, filtering differed. Using immunoSEQ multiplex PCR, the repertoire was profiled, and TCRdb retains in-frame clones only, with some absent. Clone size and the V and J calls come from that table; the DNA yielded D and trimming. The sample has around 750,000 clones; around 74% are singletons. V was pared by 3 bases and J by 7 bases, with 6 bases of the junction left unmatched. CDR3 length equals 15 residues. Looked up from germline, CDR1 is LNHDA and CDR2 is SQIVND (reference sequence). This TCR was recovered from a woman in her twenties or thirties in good health. The source material was memory CD4+ T cells sorted from blood. Subset noted: CD45RA-negative fraction. This chain connects TRBV19 to TRBJ2-1; 10 nucleotides line up with TRBD2. In nucleotides, the CDR3 is TGTGCCAGTAGTATGAGCGGGAGGGCCGGAAATGAGCAGTTCTTC. Its translation is CASSMSGRAGNEQFF. Supplemented by reference TRBV19 and TRBJ2-1, the full variable domain reads DGGITQSPKYLFRKEGQNVTLSCEQNLNHDAMYWYRQDPGQGLRLIYYSQIVNDFQKGDIAEGYSVSREKKESFPLTVTSAQKNPTAFYLCASSMSGRAGNEQFFGPGTRLTVL.